These 23 T cell receptor beta chains share one sample of origin, sequenced in a study of blood T cell repertoires in COVID-19. Sequencing used immunoSEQ multiplex PCR; TCRdb keeps in-frame clones, though not all of them. The sample shows a few hundred thousand clones, more than 70% of them seen only once. The sample was peripheral blood. These receptors originate from a man aged 18 to 30 who had recovered from COVID-19.

The J gene is TRBJ2-5, the V gene TRBV18; D may be TRBD1 (5 bases). Trimming took 4 bases from V and 7 from J, leaving 16 bases between them. The germline V gene has CDR1 KGHSH and CDR2 LQKENI. This CDR3 comprises 14 residues. In nucleotides, the CDR3 is TGTGCCAGCTCACTTCGACAGCCGGTGGGGACCCAGTACTTC. Translation: CASSLRQPVGTQYF.

The CDR3, as DNA: TGTGCCAGTAAGATACTAGCGGGAGGGGGGGAGCTGTTTTTT. Translated: CASKILAGGGELFF. V is TRBV19 and J is TRBJ2-2; 13 bases line up with TRBD2. The germline gives CDR1 LNHDA, CDR2 SQIVND (reference sequence). V lost 7 bases and J lost 8; bases outside the gene matches: 4. CDR3 length: 14 amino acids.

This clone was recorded only once. This chain joins TRBV6-6 and TRBJ1-6, with TRBD1 matching 9 bases. Trimming took 5 bases from V and 0 from J; bases not matched to a gene: 14. The CDR3 contains 20 residues. CDR1 is MNHNY, CDR2 SVGAGI, per germline (reference sequence). CDR3: CASSRPQRTGDSSYNSPLHF. As DNA, the CDR3 is TGTGCCAGCAGTCGACCTCAGCGGACAGGGGATAGCTCCTATAATTCACCCCTCCACTTT.

This clone was seen a few times. V gene TRBV7-9 combines with J gene TRBJ1-4; D not certain. Trimming left V 1 base short and J 2 bases short, with 5 bases between. The CDR3 contains 14 residues. Germline CDR1 SEHNR, CDR2 FQNEAQ (reference sequence). This chain's CDR3 is CASSLEQTNEKLFF. For the CDR3, the DNA is TGTGCCAGCAGCTTAGAACAGACTAATGAAAAACTGTTTTTT.

The chain uses TRBV7-3 and TRBJ2-4, with D possibly matching TRBD1 (6 bases). Germline V lookup: CDR1 SGHTA, CDR2 FQGTGA. The CDR3 runs 14 residues. Trimming stripped 6 bases from V and 7 bases from J, with 16 bases between. CDR3 nucleotides: TGTGCCAGCAGACCACAGGGTTTAGTGAACATTCAGTACTTC. Translation: CASRPQGLVNIQYF.

This sequence joins TRBV7-9 and TRBJ2-3; 9 bases align to TRBD2. The germline CDR1 and CDR2 sequences are SEHNR and FQNEAQ (reference sequence). This CDR3 has 17 amino acids. V was pared by 3 bases and J by 6 bases, with 13 bases of the junction left unmatched. The CDR3 loop reads CASSFRSGGGASDTQYF. DNA of the CDR3: TGTGCCAGCAGCTTTCGGTCCGGCGGGGGGGCATCCGATACGCAGTATTTT.

This chain joins TRBV4-2 and TRBJ2-5; a possible D gene is TRBD2 (7 bases). The CDR3 sequence is 14 residues long. Trimming took 3 bases from V and 7 from J, leaving 15 bases between them. Germline V gene lookup returns CDR1 LGHNA and CDR2 YNFKEQ. CDR3 residues: CASSHGGLDRTQYF. CDR3 in DNA: TGTGCCAGCAGCCACGGGGGGCTAGATCGGACCCAGTACTTC.

The chain uses TRBV5-1 and TRBJ1-6, with a weak D call TRBD1 (5 bases). V lost 2 bases, J lost 5 bases, and 11 bases lay in between. This CDR3 region has 15 residues. The germline V gene has CDR1 SGHRS and CDR2 YFSETQ. This CDR3 is CASSLAGPDNSPLHF. The CDR3 nucleotides read TGCGCCAGCAGCTTAGCAGGGCCGGATAATTCACCCCTCCACTTT.

The chain couples TRBV3-1 (or the pseudogene TRBV3-2) to TRBJ2-1, with 8 bases lining up with TRBD1. Germline-derived CDR1 and CDR2 are LGHDT and YNNKEL (reference sequence). The CDR3 totals 13 residues. The ends lost 1 base at V and 12 bases at J; junction bases unmatched: 5. CDR3 coding DNA: TGTGCCAGCAGCCAAGGGACTACAGGGGGGCAGTTCTTC. Residues: CASSQGTTGGQFF.

As regards this clone: At the DNA level, this CDR3 is encoded by other sequences in the same sample as well. The rearrangement uses TRBV5-1 and TRBJ1-6; D perhaps matches TRBD1 (5 bases). V gave up 0 bases and J gave up 6 bases, with 13 bases separating them. Germline V gene sequence: CDR1 SGHRS, CDR2 YFSETQ. This CDR3 comprises 16 residues. The CDR3 nucleotides are TGCGCCAGCAGCTTGGCTCCCCGACAGACTAATTCACCCCTCCACTTT. Protein: CASSLAPRQTNSPLHF.

This rearrangement joins TRBV6-5 to TRBJ1-6, with TRBD1 as a possible D gene (5 bases). Germline loops: CDR1 MNHEY, CDR2 SVGAGI. The V gene lost 8 bases and the J gene lost 0 bases, with 11 bases spanning the gap. The CDR3 consists of 15 residues. CDR3 protein: CASQGASSYNSPLHF. CDR3 in DNA: TGTGCCAGCCAAGGGGCAAGCTCCTATAATTCACCCCTCCACTTT.

The chain couples TRBV11-2 to TRBJ1-4, with TRBD1 matching over 12 bases. Unmatched junction bases numbered 6, after V lost 6 bases and J lost 4 bases. CDR1 and CDR2 (germline): SGHAT, FQNNGV. CDR3 length: 16 residues. The CDR3 DNA reads as TGTGCCAGCAGAAGGGGGACAGGGGGCCTTAATGAAAAACTGTTTTTT. Translated, it gives CASRRGTGGLNEKLFF.

CDR3 amino acids: CASSLLGGEKYTQYF. The DNA of the CDR3 is TGTGCCAGCAGCTTATTGGGTGGGGAGAAATATACGCAGTATTTT. The chain combines TRBV7-3 with TRBJ2-3; perhaps TRBD2 as D (5 bases). Germline CDR1 and CDR2: SGHTA and FQGTGA. Trimming stripped 2 bases from V and 7 bases from J, with 16 bases between. The CDR3 totals 15 residues. The variable domain in full, completed from reference TRBV7-3 and TRBJ2-3, reads GAGVSQTPSNKVTEKGKYVELRCDPISGHTALYWYRQSLGQGPEFLIYFQGTGAADDSGLPNDRFFAVRPEGSVSTLKIQRTERGDSAVYLCASSLLGGEKYTQYFGPGTRLTVL.

The chain has TRBV19 and TRBJ2-1; the match to TRBD2 covers 10 bases. V lost 5 bases to trimming and J lost 9 bases; unmatched junction nucleotides: 10. Germline CDR1 LNHDA, CDR2 SQIVND (reference sequence). The CDR3 runs 15 residues. CDR3 sequence reads: CASSSTGTSASEQFF. In nucleotides, the CDR3 is TGTGCCAGTAGTTCCACCGGGACTAGCGCGAGTGAGCAGTTCTTC.

In regard to this clone: The sample carries other DNA sequences with the same CDR3. The CDR3 here is CASSPGTGNTEAFF. CDR3 in DNA: TGTGCCAGCAGCCCCGGCACAGGGAACACTGAAGCTTTCTTT. This chain uses TRBV5-6 with TRBJ1-1; TRBD1 is a possible D gene (5 bases). V was clipped by 4 bases and J by 1 base, with 11 bases between them. Germline CDR1 and CDR2: SGHDT and YYEEEE. CDR3 length: 14 amino acids.

The rearrangement joins TRBV9 to TRBJ1-1; 7 nucleotides agree with TRBD1. CDR3 length: 16 residues. Germline V gives CDR1 SGDLS, CDR2 YYNGEE. J gave up 0 bases and V 0 bases, and 5 bases lay outside the gene matches. The CDR3 coding sequence is TGTGCCAGCAGCGTAGGGGGACAGCCCATGAACACTGAAGCTTTCTTT. Translation: CASSVGGQPMNTEAFF.

CDR3 DNA: TGCGCCAGCAGCCAGAGCGGGACTACCTACGAGCAGTACTTC. Amino acid sequence: CASSQSGTTYEQYF. The chain employs TRBV5-1 and TRBJ2-7; 7 bases agree with TRBD2. Germline-derived CDR1 and CDR2 are SGHRS and YFSETQ. J lost 2 bases, V lost 4 bases, and 6 bases had no gene match. CDR3 size: 14 residues.

This clone was seen just once. The CDR3 DNA reads as TGTGCCATAACCAACCCGGGACAGGGAGGGCATGAGCAGTTCTTC. Amino acid sequence: CAITNPGQGGHEQFF. The chain employs TRBV10-3 and TRBJ2-1, with 9 positions matching TRBD1. The CDR3 is made up of 15 amino acids. Germline V lookup: CDR1 ENHRY, CDR2 SYGVKD. V lost 9 bases to trimming and J lost 8 bases; unmatched junction nucleotides: 14.

The chain has TRBV19 and TRBJ1-2; 7 bases are a match to TRBD1. The CDR3 extends over 15 amino acids. Per germline, CDR1 LNHDA and CDR2 SQIVND (reference sequence). Germline trimming cut 7 bases from V and 3 bases from J; bases unmatched to any gene: 11. CDR3 protein: CASTLATGNDYGYTF. The CDR3 coding sequence is TGTGCCAGTACCCTTGCGACAGGGAACGACTATGGCTACACCTTC.

V gene TRBV5-4 combines with J gene TRBJ1-1; TRBD1 agrees at 9 bases. V lost 7 bases, J lost 5 bases, and 12 bases stayed unmatched. CDR1 is SGHNT and CDR2 is YYREEE in the germline V gene (reference sequence). The CDR3 runs 15 residues. The CDR3 is CASGQQGAGRTEAFF. In DNA, the CDR3 is TGTGCCAGCGGGCAACAGGGGGCCGGTAGAACTGAAGCTTTCTTT.

CDR3 sequence reads: CASRQGYHEQYF. In DNA, the CDR3 is TGTGCCAGCAGGCAGGGGTACCACGAGCAGTACTTC. The chain combines TRBV27 with TRBJ2-7, with TRBD1 as a possible D gene (6 bases). The CDR3 covers 12 residues. Trimming took 6 bases from V and 5 from J, leaving 11 bases between them. CDR1 is MNHEY, CDR2 SMNVEV, per germline (reference sequence).

The rearrangement joins TRBV4-1 to TRBJ1-5; TRBD1 agrees at 9 bases. V lost 5 bases, J lost 3 bases, and 5 bases stayed unmatched. Germline CDR1 reads MGHRA; CDR2 reads YSYEKL. The length of the CDR3 is 15 residues. Here the CDR3 DNA reads TGCGCCAGCAGCGGCGGACAGGGGCTCAATCAGCCCCAGCATTTT. This sequence encodes CASSGGQGLNQPQHF.

In nucleotides, the CDR3 is TGTGCCAGCAGCTTGGGGGAGGTTAGCTCCTACGAGCAGTACTTC. Its protein product is CASSLGEVSSYEQYF. The J gene is TRBJ2-7, the V gene TRBV5-6, with D perhaps TRBD2 (6 bases). The CDR3 spans 15 residues. The germline V and J ends were trimmed by 0 bases and 0 bases, with 10 bases remaining between them. Germline CDR1 is SGHDT and CDR2 is YYEEEE.